This T cell receptor (beta chain) was recovered during a study of regulatory T cells in long-lasting Graves disease (dated by TCRdb to the early 2020s). Regarding the study in general: Patients with newly diagnosed Graves' disease had been on antithyroid drugs for under 3 months. This study used TCR sequencing and RNA sequencing of peripheral blood to compare persistent Graves' disease patients against newly diagnosed Graves' disease patients. The study took place in China and was registered as a clinical trial. A total of 35 or so samples were covered by TCR sequencing, comprising some 13 persistent and roughly 20 newly diagnosed Graves' disease patients. The investigation overall reported the following: Lower TCR Shannon entropy and fewer highly expanded clones were observed in persistent Graves' disease patients than in newly diagnosed patients, which suggested clonal expansion. Sequencing and analysis were restricted to the TCR beta chain. Preferential use of TRBV28, TRBJ1-2 and TRBJ2-5 was observed in persistent disease, whereas TRBV20-1 and TRBJ2-1 were favored in newly diagnosed disease. Peripheral blood alone was examined, since thyroid tissue, which constituted the primary lesion, could not be accessed. Persistent patients shared more public clonotypes among themselves (2,741) than newly diagnosed patients did (approximately 900). The small sample size was acknowledged by the authors as a limitation that may reduce accuracy.

This clonotype has a count of ten or more. Which antigen it targets is not known. Within one base of it there is no much larger clone, and no base qualities were kept. Germline trimming amounts to 5 bases on V and 2 bases on J, with 9 as the count of junction bases outside the gene matches. The CDR1 and CDR2 encoded by the germline V gene (reference sequence) are DFQATT and SNEGSKA. The CDR3 spans 14 residues, from the cysteine through the phenylalanine. CDR3 DNA only is kept here, 42 bases in frame from base 1. The meaning of the sample's time point label: newly diagnosed GD, antithyroid drugs for less than 3 months. For both TCR sequencing and RNA sequencing, RNA was extracted from PBMCs in TRIzol. The diagnosis of Graves' disease followed American Thyroid Association guidelines. Recruitment of patients was carried out at an endocrinology department in Xi'an, China. From each patient, nine milliliters of peripheral blood was collected into an EDTA anticoagulant tube. Ficoll Paque Plus density gradient separation was used to isolate PBMCs, and no further T cell sorting was performed. An Agilent 2100 Bioanalyzer and agarose gel were used to check RNA quality, while a NanoDrop 2000 measured RNA concentration.

Libraries were made using multiplex PCR. Sequencing relied on an Illumina HiSeq 4000. To build TCR beta libraries, CDR3 regions were amplified by Arm-PCR using iRepertoire HTBI primers. Before sequencing, the PCR products went through gel purification. On the authors' methods: Gene usage analysis of CDR3 amino acid clonotypes used the 55 to 80 TRBV and 11 to 15 TRBJ segments found across samples. COPE and FqMerger were used to merge filtered high-quality paired reads into contigs. BLAST was used to align contigs to the IMGT TRBV, TRBD and TRBJ reference genes, and CDR3 was defined following IMGT. Clonotypes above 0.1% frequency were classified as highly expanded clones. Shannon entropy served as the measure of repertoire diversity, while the Gini coefficient captured V-J evenness. Public clonotypes were defined as clonotypes shared by more than one individual. The public reads were run again by TCRdb, first through fastp at Q25 and then through MiXCR, and only productive beta chains were kept. Rows are unified per CDR3 protein, each entry keeping the most common DNA and genes. The V and J calls and clone size are TCRdb's, not the authors'. A total of approximately 350,000 distinct CDR3 sequences appear in this sample, over 15% of them only once. Just under 30% of the sample rests with the top ten.

The sample also formed part of further work on T cells in Graves' hyperthyroidism and ophthalmopathy. As noted in the second study: Stable Graves' hyperthyroidism was defined as no progression to ophthalmopathy during 18 months of follow-up. The hyperthyroidism patients were between 18 and 65 years old and newly diagnosed, with a disease duration of less than 2 months. Exclusion was applied to patients with uncontrolled infections, other autoimmune diseases, pregnancy or lactation. Diagnoses relied on clinical symptoms, serum thyroxine and TRAb, thyroid ultrasound and orbital computed tomography. For the first round of RT-PCR on the TCR CDR3, the HTBI primer set was used together with the Qiagen OneStep RT-PCR kit. Most expanded thyroid clonotypes (frequency above 0.001) were also detected in blood, a finding suggesting that blood repertoires may reflect thyroid immune responses. A 13 V-J signature model separated ophthalmopathy from stable hyperthyroidism, with nearly 90% sensitivity and approximately 81% specificity in cross-validation and 80%/75% in testing. During validation, the model predicted progression to ophthalmopathy a median of about 6.3 months ahead of onset, with 70.59% sensitivity and more than 72% specificity. To identify distinguishing TCR V-J signatures, a discovery cohort of around 100 patients was used, comprising some 45 with Graves' ophthalmopathy and around 57 with stable Graves' hyperthyroidism. An independent validation cohort of some 18 hyperthyroidism patients and some 15 patients who later progressed to ophthalmopathy tested prospective prediction of ophthalmopathy. The 75 to 100 discovery patients were randomly split 7:3 into training and test sets. Thyroid tissue and blood T-cell repertoires from six Graves' hyperthyroidism patients were also compared in the study. After blood sampling, hyperthyroidism patients were treated with methimazole at a starting dose of 30 mg daily, and ophthalmopathy patients were treated with high-dose intravenous methylprednisolone. The libraries were constructed in a second round of multiplex PCR and then size-selected and purified. The libraries were sequenced on an Illumina HiSeq2000 using paired-end 100 bp reads. SOAPnuke was used to process the raw data, removing reads that contained adapters or uncalled bases, had a mean Phred below 15, or lacked an exact match to the constant primer or identifier. High-quality paired reads were merged with COPE v1.2.5, and unique nucleotide sequences were defined as clonotypes. MiTCR v1.1 was used to align the clonotypes against IMGT TRBV, TRBD and TRBJ reference segments. Only V-J combinations with frequency above 0.0001, covering approximately 99% of repertoires, were analysed. The TCS score was defined as the ratio of F50 (clonal expansion) to E x V (chaos), calculated using BLOSUM62-based TCRdist between CDR3 peptides within each V-J. Welch's t-statistics and random forest reduced 500 to 650 V-J features to fewer than 15, which were used in a naive Bayes classifier (R e1071). No statistical method was used to fix the sample size in advance, and group allocation was not hidden from the investigators. TCR Vbeta CDR3 sequencing of approximately 140 peripheral blood samples (under 45 ophthalmopathy, about 80 hyperthyroidism and some 17 progressor patients) is reported in the paper.

This TCR derives from a man aged 40-50 years with Graves disease. Donor details come from another sample of the same person, matched by shared clones. This specimen consisted of peripheral blood mononuclear cells (PBMCs), obtained at new diagnosis, from a patient treated with antithyroid drugs. The sequence links TRBV20-1 to TRBJ2-7; 7 of the junction bases match TRBD1. CDR3 sequence: CSAPHSGTAYEQYF. In nucleotide form, the sequence is TGCAGTGCTCCCCACTCCGGGACAGCCTACGAGCAGTACTTC.